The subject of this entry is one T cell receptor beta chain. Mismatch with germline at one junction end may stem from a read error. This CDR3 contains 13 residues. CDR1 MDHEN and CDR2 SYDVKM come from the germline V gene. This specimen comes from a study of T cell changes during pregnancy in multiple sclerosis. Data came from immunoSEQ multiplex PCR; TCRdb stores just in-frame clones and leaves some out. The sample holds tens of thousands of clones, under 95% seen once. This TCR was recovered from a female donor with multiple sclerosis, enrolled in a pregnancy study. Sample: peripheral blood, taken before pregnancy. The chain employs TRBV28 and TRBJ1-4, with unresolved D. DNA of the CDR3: TGTGCCAGCAGGGCCAGGCCTAATGAAAAGCTGTTTTTT. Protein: CASRARPNEKLFF.